The clone carrying this TCR beta chain was detected ten times or more. Trimming removed 0 bases at V and 4 bases at J, with 16 bases between. Germline-derived CDR1 and CDR2 are SEHNR and FQNEAQ (reference sequence). The CDR3 has 16 amino acids. The data stem from a study of T-cell reconstitution after alpha-beta-depleted transplantation in children. Researchers prepared the TCRbeta library using unique molecular identifiers, the study reports. MiXCR was run by TCRdb on the PCR reads, yielding one entry per CDR3 protein. The repertoire consists of hundreds of thousands of distinct CDR3 sequences, with around 13% occurring once and the leading ten covering about 2.2%.

The sample here was PBMCs, mostly from graft donor cells, taken 360 days after TCRalphabeta/CD19-depleted stem cell transplant. This TCR was sampled from a male patient aged 10-17 years who had a stem cell transplant for acute myeloid leukemia, so the T cells may come from the graft donor. The rearrangement links TRBV7-9 to TRBJ2-7; the D gene is possibly TRBD1 (6 bases). The CDR3 loop reads CASSLALQGMWYEQYF. The CDR3 nucleotides read TGTGCCAGCAGCTTAGCCCTCCAGGGGATGTGGTACGAGCAGTACTTC.